These T cell receptor beta chains were read from a single sample in a study of blood T cell repertoires in COVID-19. Sequencing used immunoSEQ multiplex PCR; TCRdb keeps in-frame clones, though not all of them. This sample has roughly 240,000 clones, with approximately 86% found just once. The sample was peripheral blood. These receptors were obtained from a man aged 18 to 29 with active or convalescent COVID-19. Both conserved end residues are part of each CDR3. Each record gives: J gene, CDR3 length, clone size, V gene, D gene, CDR3 protein, CDR3 DNA. D genes are given only for firm matches. Only part of the rows carry a size: once, few, many, or a class if the clone is expanded.

j_call: TRBJ2-2
cdr3_length: 13
clone_size: few
v_call: TRBV29-1
d_call: -
cdr3_aa: CSVETGYTGELFF
cdr3_nt: TGCAGCGTTGAAACGGGTTACACCGGGGAGCTGTTTTTT

j_call: TRBJ1-4
cdr3_length: 13
clone_size: -
v_call: TRBV4-3
d_call: -
cdr3_aa: CASSQVVEGKLFF
cdr3_nt: TGCGCCAGCAGCCAAGTGGTGGAGGGGAAACTGTTTTTT

j_call: TRBJ1-2
cdr3_length: 13
clone_size: -
v_call: TRBV30
d_call: TRBD1
cdr3_aa: CAWSAQGAHGYTF
cdr3_nt: TGTGCCTGGAGCGCCCAGGGGGCCCATGGCTACACCTTC

j_call: TRBJ2-7
cdr3_length: 13
clone_size: -
v_call: TRBV4-1
d_call: TRBD1
cdr3_aa: CASSLDRVYEQYF
cdr3_nt: TGCGCCAGCAGCCTTGACAGGGTCTACGAGCAGTACTTC

j_call: TRBJ2-1
cdr3_length: 16
clone_size: few
v_call: TRBV9
d_call: TRBD2
cdr3_aa: CASSERGEPLYNEQFF
cdr3_nt: TGTGCCAGCAGCGAGCGGGGCGAACCCCTCTACAATGAGCAGTTCTTC

j_call: TRBJ1-3
cdr3_length: 13
clone_size: -
v_call: TRBV6-5
d_call: TRBD1
cdr3_aa: CAGGGGRGNTIYF
cdr3_nt: TGTGCCGGAGGGGGCGGCAGGGGCAACACCATATATTTT

j_call: TRBJ2-3
cdr3_length: 16
clone_size: -
v_call: TRBV7-3
d_call: -
cdr3_aa: CASSLNVGGPPDTQYF
cdr3_nt: TGTGCCAGCAGCTTAAATGTTGGAGGGCCCCCAGATACGCAGTATTTT

j_call: TRBJ1-2
cdr3_length: 13
clone_size: once
v_call: TRBV7-3
d_call: -
cdr3_aa: CASSNREGDGYTF
cdr3_nt: TGTGCCAGCAGCAACAGGGAGGGGGATGGCTACACCTTC

j_call: TRBJ2-1
cdr3_length: 13
clone_size: -
v_call: TRBV6-2/TRBV6-3
d_call: TRBD2
cdr3_aa: CASSQDGGNEQFF
cdr3_nt: TGTGCCAGCAGTCAAGACGGGGGGAATGAGCAGTTCTTC

j_call: TRBJ2-1
cdr3_length: 17
clone_size: -
v_call: TRBV6-1
d_call: -
cdr3_aa: CASSETPVQHRYNEQFF
cdr3_nt: TGTGCCAGCAGCGAAACCCCCGTTCAACACAGATACAATGAGCAGTTCTTC

j_call: TRBJ2-5
cdr3_length: 13
clone_size: -
v_call: TRBV5-4
d_call: TRBD1
cdr3_aa: CASSWDRGETQYF
cdr3_nt: TGTGCCAGCAGTTGGGACAGGGGAGAGACCCAGTACTTC

j_call: TRBJ2-5
cdr3_length: 13
clone_size: -
v_call: TRBV6-5
d_call: TRBD1
cdr3_aa: CASRIQGGKTQYF
cdr3_nt: TGTGCCAGCAGGATACAGGGGGGAAAGACCCAGTACTTC

j_call: TRBJ1-1
cdr3_length: 14
clone_size: -
v_call: TRBV13
d_call: TRBD1
cdr3_aa: CASQSDGTELKAFF
cdr3_nt: TGTGCCAGCCAGTCAGATGGGACAGAGCTCAAAGCTTTCTTT

j_call: TRBJ1-2
cdr3_length: 12
clone_size: -
v_call: TRBV9
d_call: -
cdr3_aa: CASSRGNYGYTF
cdr3_nt: TGTGCCAGCAGCCGGGGAAACTATGGCTACACCTTC

j_call: TRBJ1-1
cdr3_length: 13
clone_size: few
v_call: TRBV11-2
d_call: -
cdr3_aa: CASSLPVNTEAFF
cdr3_nt: TGTGCCAGCAGCTTGCCAGTGAACACTGAAGCTTTCTTT

j_call: TRBJ2-7
cdr3_length: 15
clone_size: -
v_call: TRBV4-3
d_call: TRBD2
cdr3_aa: CASSQESSGSYEQYF
cdr3_nt: TGCGCCAGCAGCCAAGAGTCGAGCGGGAGCTACGAGCAGTACTTC

j_call: TRBJ1-6
cdr3_length: 14
clone_size: -
v_call: TRBV6-5
d_call: TRBD1
cdr3_aa: CASSYDRENSPLHF
cdr3_nt: TGTGCCAGCAGTTACGACAGGGAGAACTCACCCCTCCACTTT

j_call: TRBJ2-1
cdr3_length: 17
clone_size: -
v_call: TRBV7-9
d_call: TRBD2
cdr3_aa: CASSLGRTSGFYNEQFF
cdr3_nt: TGTGCCAGCAGCTTAGGAAGGACTAGCGGGTTCTACAATGAGCAGTTCTTC

j_call: TRBJ2-3
cdr3_length: 15
clone_size: many
v_call: TRBV4-2
d_call: -
cdr3_aa: CASSQDRDPSDTQYF
cdr3_nt: TGTGCCAGCAGCCAAGACAGGGATCCCTCAGATACGCAGTATTTT

j_call: TRBJ2-7
cdr3_length: 16
clone_size: -
v_call: TRBV5-1
d_call: TRBD2
cdr3_aa: CASSPRAGGPSYEQYF
cdr3_nt: TGCGCCAGCAGCCCTAGAGCGGGGGGGCCGTCCTACGAGCAGTACTTC

j_call: TRBJ1-1
cdr3_length: 14
clone_size: -
v_call: TRBV2
d_call: -
cdr3_aa: CASIRGQLNTEAFF
cdr3_nt: TGTGCCAGCATACGTGGACAGCTAAACACTGAAGCTTTCTTT

j_call: TRBJ2-3
cdr3_length: 18
clone_size: -
v_call: TRBV20-1
d_call: TRBD2
cdr3_aa: CSASFIQIAGVRTDTQYF
cdr3_nt: TGCAGTGCTAGTTTTATTCAAATAGCGGGAGTGAGGACAGATACGCAGTATTTT